The clone carrying this T cell receptor (beta chain) has a count of ten or more. Its matching antigen is unknown. TCR beta CDR3 regions were amplified from RNA. HTBI primers were used for first-round RT-PCR of the TCR CDR3. TCRdb re-called the multiplex PCR reads with MiXCR, one entry per CDR3 protein. This table has around 100,000 distinct CDR3 sequences, over 45% appearing once. The data belong to a study of T cells in Graves' hyperthyroidism and ophthalmopathy. Overall study: The authors collected peripheral blood at initial diagnosis, before any treatment.

Study-wide results and caveats: With a median lead of approximately 6 months before onset, the model predicted ophthalmopathy.

The length of the CDR3 is 15 residues. From germline, CDR1 is SGHDT and CDR2 YYEEEE. V lost 3 bases and J lost 10, with 22 bases in between. This clonotype was sampled from a man aged 40-49 years with Graves' hyperthyroidism. This chain uses TRBV5-6 with TRBJ2-5; D is perhaps TRBD2 (6 bases). The sample comprised blood. Here the CDR3 DNA reads TGTGCCAGCAGCTCGGGACGGGACTTCGGCTTAGGCCAGTACTTC. Translating it yields CASSSGRDFGLGQYF.